The 8 T cell receptor beta chains below come from one sample, sequenced in a study of blood T cell repertoires in COVID-19 (dated by TCRdb to 2020 to 2021). The method was the immunoSEQ multiplex PCR assay. The table comes from immuneACCESS by way of TCRdb, which keeps in-frame sequences with V and J called. Part of the clones is missing from these tables; in studies checked, under half for an unresolved V gene and the rest for unknown reasons. For this sample the table gives 180,000 or so clones, of which approximately 80% were detected only once. Of the sample, 10% to 15% is held by the ten largest clones. Sequenced: PBMCs or T cells enriched from blood (not recorded which). The receptors shown here come from an older woman who had recovered from COVID-19.

The rearrangement joins TRBV13 to TRBJ2-7; the D is unclear. The germline V gene encodes CDR1 PRHDT and CDR2 FYEKMQ (reference sequence). The CDR3 is 13 residues long. V lost 8 bases, J lost 5 bases, and 16 bases lay in between. This CDR3 is CASGRYEVHEQYF. The CDR3 DNA sequence: TGTGCCAGCGGAAGATACGAGGTCCACGAGCAGTACTTC. Combining the CDR3 with reference TRBV13 and TRBJ2-7 gives the whole variable domain AAGVIQSPRHLIKEKRETATLKCYPIPRHDTVYWYQQGPGQDPQFLISFYEKMQSDKGSIPDRFSAQQFSDYHSELNMSSLELGDSALYFCASGRYEVHEQYFGPGTRLTVT.

This chain joins TRBV27 and TRBJ1-4, with D perhaps matching TRBD1 (6 bases). Trimming removed 5 bases at V and 4 bases at J, with 17 bases between. The length of the CDR3 is 16 residues. Germline values: CDR1 MNHEY, CDR2 SMNVEV (reference sequence). The chain's CDR3 is CASSPGGGGDNEKLFF. CDR3 bases: TGTGCCAGCAGTCCGGGAGGGGGGGGCGATAATGAAAAACTGTTTTTT.

The chain recombines TRBV19 with TRBJ2-5, with 15 nucleotides matching TRBD2. CDR1 and CDR2 from the germline V gene are LNHDA and SQIVND (reference sequence). V lost 4 bases to trimming and J lost 3 bases; unmatched junction nucleotides: 3. The CDR3 is made up of 16 amino acids. The CDR3 DNA follows: TGTGCCAGTAGTAGGACTAGCGGGGGGGGAAAAGAGACCCAGTACTTC. Protein: CASSRTSGGGKETQYF.

The gene calls are TRBV19 and TRBJ1-1, with a possible D match to TRBD1 (5 bases). With 0 bases removed from V and 4 bases from J, the gap between germline ends came to 12 bases. This CDR3 spans 15 amino acids. Germline CDR1 and CDR2: LNHDA and SQIVND (reference sequence). The CDR3 sequence is CASSIDGSGGTEAFF. The DNA for the CDR3 is TGTGCCAGTAGTATAGACGGTTCGGGGGGCACTGAAGCTTTCTTT. Combining the CDR3 with reference TRBV19 and TRBJ1-1 gives the whole variable domain DGGITQSPKYLFRKEGQNVTLSCEQNLNHDAMYWYRQDPGQGLRLIYYSQIVNDFQKGDIAEGYSVSREKKESFPLTVTSAQKNPTAFYLCASSIDGSGGTEAFFGQGTRLTVV.

The V call is TRBV4-1, the J call TRBJ2-7; 10 positions agree with TRBD1. CDR3 size: 16 residues. Germline V gene sequence: CDR1 MGHRA, CDR2 YSYEKL. V shed 3 bases, J shed 3 bases, and the junction held 8 bases outside the gene matches. CDR3 nucleotide sequence: TGCGCCAGCAGCCAGGGGCGCGGGACAGGGGACTACGAGCAGTACTTC. It specifies CASSQGRGTGDYEQYF.

The chain carries TRBV9 and TRBJ1-2, with TRBD1 matching 8 bases. Trimming took 0 bases from V and 7 from J; bases not matched to a gene: 8. CDR3 size: 15 residues. Per the germline V gene, CDR1 is SGDLS and CDR2 is YYNGEE. The CDR3 sequence is CASSVEGRQGSGYTF. The CDR3 DNA reads TGTGCCAGCAGCGTAGAAGGGAGACAGGGGTCTGGCTACACCTTC.

V and J are TRBV10-2 and TRBJ2-3, with 13 bases aligning to TRBD2. Germline CDR1 WSHSY, CDR2 SAAADI. The V gene end was trimmed by 6 bases and the J gene end by 3 bases; junction bases not matched to a gene: 6. The CDR3 length is 16 residues. Here the CDR3 reads CASSILAGGITDTQYF. CDR3 nucleotide sequence: TGCGCCAGCAGCATACTAGCGGGGGGGATTACAGATACGCAGTATTTT.

The genes are TRBV6-1 and TRBJ1-3, with a possible D match to TRBD1 (6 bases). V was pared by 0 bases and J by 3 bases, with 12 bases between. Germline V gene lookup returns CDR1 MNHNS and CDR2 SASEGT. There are 16 residues in the CDR3. The CDR3 is CASSEAQGQGGNTIYF. The CDR3 region has the DNA TGTGCCAGCAGTGAAGCGCAGGGGCAGGGTGGAAACACCATATATTTT.